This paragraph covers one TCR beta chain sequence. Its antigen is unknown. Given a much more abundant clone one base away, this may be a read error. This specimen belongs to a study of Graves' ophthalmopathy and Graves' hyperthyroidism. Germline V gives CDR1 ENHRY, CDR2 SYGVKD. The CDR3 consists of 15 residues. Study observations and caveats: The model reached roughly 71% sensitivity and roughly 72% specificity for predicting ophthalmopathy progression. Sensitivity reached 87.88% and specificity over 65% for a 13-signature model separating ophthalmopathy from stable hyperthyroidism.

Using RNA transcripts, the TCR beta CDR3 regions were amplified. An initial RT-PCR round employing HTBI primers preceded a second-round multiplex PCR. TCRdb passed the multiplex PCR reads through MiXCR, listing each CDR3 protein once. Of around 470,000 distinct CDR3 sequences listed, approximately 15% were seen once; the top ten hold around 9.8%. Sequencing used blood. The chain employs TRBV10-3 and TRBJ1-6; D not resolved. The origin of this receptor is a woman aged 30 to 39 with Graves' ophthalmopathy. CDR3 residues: CAISEAKSGNSPLYF. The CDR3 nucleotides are TGTGCCATCAGTGAGGCGAAGTCGGGTAATTCACCCCTCTACTTT.